This T cell receptor beta chain was captured by sequencing in a study of CD8+CD57+ T cells in acquired aplastic anemia (dated by TCRdb to 2017 to 2018). Notes on the research overall: On average, sorted CD4+ and CD8+ cells yielded roughly 3.4 ug of extracted DNA, with a range of roughly 0.17 to 27.4 ug. Mean read counts for healthy donor samples were approximately 10 million for CD4+ cells and 11.0 million for CD8+ cells. Findings and caveats that apply to the study as a whole: Patients and healthy controls showed no significant difference in CD8+ Simpson's diversity (P=0.060). Although around 30 CD8+ CDR3 sequences were shared by patients and controls, these sequences appeared highly expressed in patients and within the immunodominant clones of patients.

Points on this clonotype: There is no known antigen for this receptor. No base quality values were provided; no much bigger clone lies one nucleotide off.

V is pruned by 5 bases and J by 1 base, leaving 5 bases of the junction without a gene match. Taken from the germline V gene, the CDR1 and CDR2 loops are SNHLY and FYNNEI. Including the terminal cysteine and phenylalanine, the CDR3 comprises 16 residues. Just the 48-base CDR3 DNA is kept, in frame starting at base 1. In the study, sorted CD4+ and CD8+ blood T cells from patients with severe aplastic anemia and from healthy subjects underwent deep sequencing of TCR repertoires. Ficoll-Paque density gradient centrifugation was used to isolate peripheral blood mononuclear cells. Before DNA extraction, CD4+ and CD8+ T cells were sorted by FACS or by magnetic beads. Genomic DNA served as template for TCR beta VDJ combination and CDR3 sequence profiling. An Illumina HiSeq 2000 was the platform used for TCR repertoire sequencing. In the source study's methods: Repertoire assessment relied on Simpson's diversity index, CDR3 size and DJ length profiles, and TRBV/TRBJ rearrangement plots. The most abundant DNA sequence in the deep sequencing data was taken as the immunodominant clone. CDR3 amino acid sequences were screened for sharing across subjects and were compared with published repertoires and the VDJdb database. Starting from the raw public reads, TCRdb applied fastp trimming at Q25, assembled clones with MiXCR and retained in-frame beta chains. Duplicate CDR3 protein sequences are folded into a single record with the most common DNA and genes. TCRdb, rather than the study authors, made the V and J calls. The sample table contains fewer than 150,000 distinct CDR3 sequences; only one count was recorded for about half of them. The ten most abundant clones make up 2% to 3% of the sample.

This chain joins TRBV2 to TRBJ2-3, with 11 middle bases fitting TRBD2. The TCR originated in a human donor in good health, serving as a control. Sequencing input: sorted CD4+, CD8+, or CD8+CD57+ T cells (not recorded which) from PBMCs. The encoded CDR3 is CASSYSSGGRTDTQYF. The sequenced DNA: TGTGCCAGCAGTTACTCTAGCGGGGGGCGCACAGATACGCAGTATTTT.